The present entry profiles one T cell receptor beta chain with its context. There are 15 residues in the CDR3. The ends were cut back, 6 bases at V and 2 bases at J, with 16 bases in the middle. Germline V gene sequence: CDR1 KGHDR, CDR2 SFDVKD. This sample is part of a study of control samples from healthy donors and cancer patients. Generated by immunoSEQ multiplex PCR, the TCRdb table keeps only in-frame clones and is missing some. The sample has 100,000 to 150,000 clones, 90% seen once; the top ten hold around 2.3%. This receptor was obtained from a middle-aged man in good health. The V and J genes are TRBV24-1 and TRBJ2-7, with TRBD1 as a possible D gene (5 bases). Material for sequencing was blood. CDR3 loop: CATSCLGAATYEQYF. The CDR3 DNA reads TGTGCCACCAGTTGCCTTGGGGCAGCTACCTACGAGCAGTACTTC.